A selection of T cell receptor beta chains follows, all from one sample in a study of T cell changes during pregnancy in multiple sclerosis. The method was immunoSEQ multiplex PCR; TCRdb's version includes in-frame clones alone and lacks a portion of them. The sample consists of 34,000 or so clones, roughly nine tenths of them appearing once. The material sequenced was CD8+ T cells from peripheral blood mononuclear cells, taken in the first trimester of pregnancy. These receptor sequences come from a female donor with multiple sclerosis, enrolled in a pregnancy study. Each CDR3 is given with its conserved first and last residue. Fields, in order: V gene, J gene, D gene, clone size, CDR3 protein, CDR3 DNA. A D gene is named only where the DNA matches it firmly. Size is stated for part of the rows, as once, few or many counts, or as a class when the clone is expanded.

TRBV7-2,TRBJ1-5,.,once,CASSLGRGRGWNQPQHF,TGTGCCAGCAGCTTAGGCCGCGGCCGGGGATGGAATCAGCCCCAGCATTTT
TRBV6-5,TRBJ2-5,.,.,CASSYSRSVQETQYF,TGTGCCAGCAGTTACTCGCGGAGCGTACAAGAGACCCAGTACTTC
TRBV27,TRBJ1-5,.,.,CASSLGRGSNQPQHF,TGTGCCAGCAGTTTAGGGAGGGGTAGCAATCAGCCCCAGCATTTT
TRBV9,TRBJ2-5,TRBD2,.,CASSVGGVPQETQYF,TGTGCCAGCAGCGTGGGAGGGGTCCCCCAAGAGACCCAGTACTTC
TRBV10-3,TRBJ2-1,TRBD2,.,CAISGEGDGTSGSRAYNEQFF,TGTGCCATCAGTGGAGAAGGTGATGGGACTAGCGGGAGCAGGGCCTACAATGAGCAGTTCTTC
TRBV27,TRBJ1-1,.,.,CASSLGLPNTEAFF,TGTGCCAGCAGTTTAGGGCTCCCGAACACTGAAGCTTTCTTT
TRBV6-5,TRBJ2-5,TRBD2,.,CASSYGIAGPETQYF,TGTGCCAGCAGTTACGGTATAGCGGGACCGGAGACCCAGTACTTC
TRBV29-1,TRBJ2-7,TRBD1,.,CSVGEQGALNEQYF,TGCAGCGTCGGGGAACAGGGGGCCCTTAACGAGCAGTACTTC
TRBV5-1,TRBJ2-7,.,.,CASSLVINPVSYEQYF,TGCGCCAGCAGCTTGGTGATAAACCCGGTGTCCTACGAGCAGTACTTC
TRBV23-1,TRBJ1-2,TRBD1,.,CARRQGENYGYTF,TGCGCCAGAAGACAGGGGGAAAACTATGGCTACACCTTC
TRBV27,TRBJ2-2,.,.,CASSPRDTLLGTGELFF,TGTGCCAGCAGTCCCCGGGACACCTTACTAGGGACCGGGGAGCTGTTTTTT
TRBV27,TRBJ2-1,.,.,CASSLSTDSGNEQFF,TGTGCCAGCAGCCTGAGCACTGATTCGGGCAATGAGCAGTTCTTC
TRBV28,TRBJ2-1,TRBD1,.,CASGALGQGVHNEQFF,TGTGCCAGCGGTGCACTGGGACAGGGTGTTCACAATGAGCAGTTCTTC
TRBV19,TRBJ1-1,TRBD1,.,CASSIGQGNTEAFF,TGTGCCAGTAGTATAGGACAGGGCAACACTGAAGCTTTCTTT
TRBV7-9,TRBJ2-7,TRBD1,.,CASSFPGTGVSYEQYF,TGTGCCAGCAGCTTTCCCGGGACAGGGGTATCCTACGAGCAGTACTTC
TRBV27,TRBJ2-6,.,.,CASSDGLSGANVLTF,TGTGCCAGCAGTGACGGACTCTCTGGGGCCAACGTCCTGACTTTC
TRBV7-9,TRBJ2-7,.,.,CASSPQTTYEQYF,TGTGCCAGCAGCCCACAGACAACCTACGAGCAGTACTTC
TRBV6-5,TRBJ2-5,TRBD1,.,CASSLGDRVSETQYF,TGTGCCAGCAGTCTCGGGGACAGGGTATCGGAGACCCAGTACTTC
TRBV6-1,TRBJ2-2,.,.,CASSEAQGRAGELFF,TGTGCCAGCAGTGAAGCACAGGGAAGGGCCGGGGAGCTGTTTTTT
TRBV28,TRBJ2-1,.,.,CASSTGTLGPQFF,TGTGCCAGCAGTACCGGGACTCTCGGGCCCCAGTTCTTC
TRBV5-4,TRBJ2-6,.,.,CASSLEGVSGANVLTF,TGTGCCAGCAGCTTGGAGGGGGTCTCTGGGGCCAACGTCCTGACTTTC
TRBV7-9,TRBJ2-7,TRBD1,.,CASSFSWGDRANEQYF,TGTGCCAGCAGCTTTAGTTGGGGGGACAGGGCGAACGAGCAGTACTTC
TRBV5-6,TRBJ1-2,.,.,CASSRDTTLGLLGYTF,TGTGCCAGCAGTCGAGACACCACCCTTGGGTTATTAGGCTACACCTTC
TRBV9,TRBJ2-2,.,.,CASSPRNTGELFF,TGTGCCAGCAGCCCCCGGAACACCGGGGAGCTGTTTTTT
TRBV4-1,TRBJ2-7,TRBD2,.,CASSPGLGVSYEQYF,TGCGCCAGCAGCCCGGGACTAGGGGTGTCCTACGAGCAGTACTTC
TRBV7-9,TRBJ2-1,TRBD1,.,CASSRPGTGAYNEQFF,TGTGCCAGCAGCCGTCCAGGGACAGGGGCCTACAATGAGCAGTTCTTC
TRBV6-5,TRBJ2-2,.,once,CASSYSQGGTGELFF,TGTGCCAGCAGTTACTCCCAGGGTGGCACCGGGGAGCTGTTTTTT
TRBV7-9,TRBJ2-5,TRBD1,.,CASSADRSQETQYF,TGTGCCAGCAGCGCGGACAGGTCCCAAGAGACCCAGTACTTC
TRBV27,TRBJ1-5,TRBD1,.,CASSLPGQGAQINNQPQHF,TGTGCCAGCAGTTTACCGGGACAGGGGGCGCAAATAAACAATCAGCCCCAGCATTTT
TRBV4-2,TRBJ2-7,.,.,CASSQEPGSSYEQYF,TGTGCCAGCAGCCAAGAACCGGGTAGCTCCTACGAGCAGTACTTC
TRBV28,TRBJ2-1,TRBD1,.,CASELGTGGRGYEQFF,TGTGCGAGCGAGCTGGGGACAGGGGGTCGTGGCTATGAGCAGTTCTTC
TRBV5-1,TRBJ2-7,TRBD1,.,CASSADRGIEQYF,TGCGCCAGCAGCGCAGACAGGGGAATAGAGCAGTACTTC
TRBV19,TRBJ1-1,.,.,CASSIWAGGDTEAFF,TGTGCCAGTAGTATTTGGGCAGGAGGGGACACTGAAGCTTTCTTT
TRBV2,TRBJ2-1,.,.,CASRGSSYNEQFF,TGTGCCAGCAGGGGGAGCTCCTACAATGAGCAGTTCTTC
TRBV5-1,TRBJ2-5,TRBD2,once,CASTDSGRGETQYF,TGCGCCAGCACCGACAGCGGGAGAGGAGAGACCCAGTACTTC
TRBV28,TRBJ2-1,.,.,CASSLTGSSYNEQFF,TGTGCCAGCAGTTTGACGGGGAGCTCCTACAATGAGCAGTTCTTC
TRBV20-1,TRBJ1-3,.,.,CSAISIGDIYF,TGCAGTGCCATTTCGATCGGGGACATATATTTT
TRBV7-9,TRBJ2-7,TRBD1,.,CASAPQGAREQYF,TGTGCCAGCGCGCCCCAGGGGGCCAGGGAGCAGTACTTC
TRBV6-1,TRBJ2-3,TRBD1,.,CASGDRTGGPDTQYF,TGTGCCAGCGGAGATAGGACAGGGGGCCCAGATACGCAGTATTTT
TRBV9,TRBJ2-7,TRBD2,.,CASSAQKGTSAYEQYF,TGTGCCAGCAGCGCCCAAAAGGGGACTAGCGCCTACGAGCAGTACTTC
TRBV28,TRBJ1-5,.,once,CASSYSLGSDSNQPQHF,TGTGCCAGCAGCTACTCTTTAGGCAGCGATAGCAATCAGCCCCAGCATTTT
TRBV9,TRBJ2-7,TRBD1,few,CASSVTGVDEQYF,TGTGCCAGCAGCGTAACAGGGGTGGACGAGCAGTACTTC
TRBV14,TRBJ2-7,.,few,CASSLETRAYEQYF,TGTGCCAGCAGCCTCGAGACACGAGCCTACGAGCAGTACTTC
TRBV28,TRBJ2-5,.,.,CASSPRYRETQYF,TGTGCCAGCAGTCCACGCTATCGTGAGACCCAGTACTTC
TRBV4-2,TRBJ1-2,.,once,CASSQEKPDTAIYGYTF,TGTGCCAGCAGCCAAGAGAAACCGGACACAGCGATCTATGGCTACACCTTC
TRBV13,TRBJ2-7,.,.,CASSLSGEQYF,TGTGCCAGCAGTCTATCCGGCGAGCAGTACTTC
TRBV4-3,TRBJ2-1,.,.,CASSQDGDGWYNEQFF,TGCGCCAGCAGCCAAGATGGAGACGGATGGTACAATGAGCAGTTCTTC
TRBV5-4,TRBJ2-2,TRBD2,.,CASSTGLAGASGELFF,TGTGCCAGCAGCACAGGACTAGCGGGAGCCAGCGGGGAGCTGTTTTTT
TRBV25-1,TRBJ2-3,.,.,CASSQTRADTQYF,TGTGCCAGCAGTCAGACCCGGGCAGATACGCAGTATTTT
TRBV9,TRBJ2-1,TRBD2,.,CASSVGLAGVSGHEQFF,TGTGCCAGCAGCGTAGGGCTAGCGGGAGTTTCGGGCCATGAGCAGTTCTTC
TRBV29-1,TRBJ1-1,.,.,CSGRQMNTEAFF,TGCAGCGGCAGGCAGATGAACACTGAAGCTTTCTTT
TRBV7-9,TRBJ2-7,.,once,CASRPQGGHYEQYF,TGTGCCAGCAGGCCACAGGGAGGGCACTACGAGCAGTACTTC
TRBV11-2,TRBJ2-4,.,once,CASSSQGFLAKNIQYF,TGTGCCAGCAGCTCTCAGGGTTTCCTAGCCAAAAACATTCAGTACTTC
TRBV19,TRBJ2-1,TRBD2,once,CASSMRASGRENEQFF,TGTGCCAGTAGTATGAGGGCGAGCGGGAGAGAGAATGAGCAGTTCTTC
TRBV4-1,TRBJ2-7,TRBD1,once,CASSQDVGQGFDEQYF,TGCGCCAGCAGCCAAGATGTCGGACAGGGTTTCGACGAGCAGTACTTC
TRBV5-1,TRBJ1-1,.,.,CASSLGPGTLNTEAFF,TGCGCCAGCAGCTTGGGCCCGGGAACATTAAACACTGAAGCTTTCTTT
TRBV7-9,TRBJ2-7,TRBD1,.,CASSSWTGGAYEQYF,TGTGCCAGCAGCTCCTGGACAGGGGGTGCCTACGAGCAGTACTTC